Listed below are T cell receptor beta chains from one sample, sequenced in a study of OX40 agonist ivuxolimab in advanced cancers. Sequencing was performed with immunoSEQ multiplex PCR; in TCRdb, only in-frame clones are kept and a portion is missing. The sample records 65,000 to 95,000 clones, roughly 90% being singletons. The sample consisted of CD4+ or CD8+ T cells sorted from blood, taken in a trial of the OX40 agonist ivuxolimab. These receptors came from an adult with an advanced solid tumor such as melanoma, head and neck, liver or kidney cancer. Each CDR3 is given with its conserved first and last residue. A D gene is named only where the DNA matches it firmly. Not all rows give a size; the values are once, few, many and, for expanded clones, a class.

TRBV7-2,.,.,TRBJ1-2,TGTGCCAGCAGCTTATCCGGGACAACGATTTATGGCTACACCTTC,CASSLSGTTIYGYTF
TRBV20-1,.,.,TRBJ2-7,TGCAGTGCTAAGGCCAGCTACGAGCAGTACTTC,CSAKASYEQYF
TRBV28,.,once,TRBJ1-2,TGTGCCAGCAGTTTAGCAGGCGGGGGCGCCGACTATGGCTACACCTTC,CASSLAGGGADYGYTF
TRBV7-3,TRBD2,.,TRBJ2-3,TGTGCCAGCAGCCCAAGACTAGCGGGAGTGGGCACAGATACGCAGTATTTT,CASSPRLAGVGTDTQYF
TRBV7-3,.,.,TRBJ1-1,TGTGCCAGCAGCTTAGGGGCCCCTTATGAAGCTTTCTTT,CASSLGAPYEAFF
TRBV19,.,.,TRBJ2-3,TGTGCCAGTAGTATGGGCGGGCGCTACACAGATACGCAGTATTTT,CASSMGGRYTDTQYF
TRBV5-6,TRBD2,few,TRBJ2-2,TGTGCCAGCAGCCAAGAGACTAGCGGTTTCACCGGGGAGCTGTTTTTT,CASSQETSGFTGELFF
TRBV11-3,.,.,TRBJ2-1,TGTGCCAGCAGCTTATCCCCTCTGGGCAGGGGTCCCCTCTACAATGAGCAGTTCTTC,CASSLSPLGRGPLYNEQFF
TRBV5-1,.,once,TRBJ1-2,TGCGCCAGCAGCTTGGATTTGGGGGGCGGCTACACCTTC,CASSLDLGGGYTF
TRBV19,.,.,TRBJ1-5,TGTGCCAGTAGTATCTATCAGGGGCGAGGTCAGCCCCAGCATTTT,CASSIYQGRGQPQHF
TRBV7-8,.,.,TRBJ1-1,TGTGCCAGCAGCAAGGACAGCCTAGGGACTGAAGCTTTCTTT,CASSKDSLGTEAFF
TRBV6-1,TRBD2,.,TRBJ2-7,TGTGCCAGCAGTGAAACGAGCGGGAGTCCCTACGAGCAGTACTTC,CASSETSGSPYEQYF
TRBV4-3,.,.,TRBJ2-1,TGCGCCAGCAGCCAGAGCAGCGGCACCAGGCTGGATGAGCAGTTCTTC,CASSQSSGTRLDEQFF
TRBV7-9,.,.,TRBJ2-2,TGTGCCAGCAGCCCGCTGAGGGCCGCCGGGGAGCTGTTTTTT,CASSPLRAAGELFF
TRBV11-2,TRBD1,.,TRBJ2-7,TGTGCCAGCAGCCCCGGTACAGGGGGTCGCGAGCAGTACTTC,CASSPGTGGREQYF
TRBV6-1,TRBD1,.,TRBJ1-5,TGTGCCAGCAGTAGAGGGACAGGGGGTGATCAGCCCCAGCATTTT,CASSRGTGGDQPQHF
TRBV7-7,.,.,TRBJ2-3,TGTGCTAGCAGCTTAGGGGCGGGGAGTGGGACAGATACGCAGTATTTT,CASSLGAGSGTDTQYF
TRBV27,.,.,TRBJ2-1,TGTGCCAGCAGCGACTCGAGGGGGGCATACAATGAGCAGTTCTTC,CASSDSRGAYNEQFF
TRBV18,TRBD1,.,TRBJ1-1,TGTGCCAGCTCACCCAACACAGGGGGTGAGACTGAAGCTTTCTTT,CASSPNTGGETEAFF
TRBV11-2,.,.,TRBJ1-3,TGTGCCAGCAGCTTCGGTTCTGGAAACACCATATATTTT,CASSFGSGNTIYF
TRBV7-2,.,.,TRBJ2-1,TGTGCCAGCAGCTTAGCGTGGAGGTACAATGAGCAGTTCTTC,CASSLAWRYNEQFF
TRBV20-1,.,.,TRBJ2-7,TGCAGTGCCATTGGAATCCACGAGCAGTACTTC,CSAIGIHEQYF
TRBV6-4,.,once,TRBJ2-3,TGTGCCAGCAGTGACAGAAGCACAGATACGCAGTATTTT,CASSDRSTDTQYF
TRBV4-3,TRBD2,.,TRBJ2-1,TGCGCCAGCAGCCAAGATGGAGCGGGACTCTACAATGAGCAGTTCTTC,CASSQDGAGLYNEQFF
TRBV4-2,TRBD2,.,TRBJ2-3,TGTGCCAGCAGCCAAGATAGCGTTAGGCCTAGCGGGAGGGTGGATACGCAGTATTTT,CASSQDSVRPSGRVDTQYF
TRBV19,.,once,TRBJ1-1,TGTGCCAGTAGTTTGCCGAGTATGAACACTGAAGCTTTCTTT,CASSLPSMNTEAFF
TRBV19,TRBD2,.,TRBJ2-7,TGTGCCAGTAGCGGACTAGCGGGAATATCCTACGAGCAGTACTTC,CASSGLAGISYEQYF
TRBV28,.,.,TRBJ2-1,TGTGCCAGCAGTTTCCGGGCCTACAATGAGCAGTTCTTC,CASSFRAYNEQFF
TRBV30,TRBD2,.,TRBJ2-2,TGTGCCTGGAGGGGCGGACTAGCGGGTCCCACCGGGGAGCTGTTTTTT,CAWRGGLAGPTGELFF
TRBV11-3,.,once,TRBJ2-6,TGTGCCAGCAGCTTTTCTGGGAATGGGGCCAACGTCCTGACTTTC,CASSFSGNGANVLTF
TRBV11-3,TRBD2,.,TRBJ2-7,TGTGCCAGCAGTCTTTATAGCGGGGCCCAAACCTACGAGCAGTACTTC,CASSLYSGAQTYEQYF
TRBV11-3,TRBD2,.,TRBJ2-3,TGTGCCAGCAGCTTAGGTCCTAGCGGGAGCCCAACAGATACGCAGTATTTT,CASSLGPSGSPTDTQYF
TRBV11-1,.,once,TRBJ1-3,TGTGCCAGCAGCTTATCCAGCCCGAGCTCTGGAAACACCATATATTTT,CASSLSSPSSGNTIYF
TRBV27,.,once,TRBJ2-7,TGTGCCAGCGGTATGGAACAGGTGATATCCTACGAGCAGTACTTC,CASGMEQVISYEQYF
TRBV4-3,TRBD1,.,TRBJ1-2,TGCGCCAGCAGCCAAGAAACAGGGGGCGGGCTTTATGGCTACACCTTC,CASSQETGGGLYGYTF
TRBV5-1,.,.,TRBJ1-3,TGCGCCAGCAGCACGTCCGGGGGCGAGGGAAACACCATATATTTT,CASSTSGGEGNTIYF
TRBV7-9,.,.,TRBJ2-5,TGTGCCAGCAGCAGTCTGGGGGAGACCCAGTACTTC,CASSSLGETQYF